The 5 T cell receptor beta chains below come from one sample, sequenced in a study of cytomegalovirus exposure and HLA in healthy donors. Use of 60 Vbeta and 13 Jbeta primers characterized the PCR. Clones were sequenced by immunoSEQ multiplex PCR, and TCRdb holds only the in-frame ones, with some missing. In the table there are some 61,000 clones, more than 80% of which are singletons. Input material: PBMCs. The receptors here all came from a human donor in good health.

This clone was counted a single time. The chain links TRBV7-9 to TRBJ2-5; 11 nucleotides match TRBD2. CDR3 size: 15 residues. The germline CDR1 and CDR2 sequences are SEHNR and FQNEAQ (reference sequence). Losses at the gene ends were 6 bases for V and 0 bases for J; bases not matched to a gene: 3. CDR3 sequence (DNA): TGTGCCAGCAGTATACTAGCGGGGGACCAAGAGACCCAGTACTTC. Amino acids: CASSILAGDQETQYF.

CDR3 sequence reads: CASSPDRSNEKLFF. The CDR3 region has the DNA TGTGCCAGCAGCCCGGACAGGTCTAATGAAAAACTGTTTTTT. V is TRBV7-7 and J is TRBJ1-4; 7 bases agree with TRBD1. Trimming at V came to 5 bases and at J to 3 bases, leaving 3 bases not matched to a gene. CDR3 length equals 14 residues. Germline V gene lookup returns CDR1 SSHAT and CDR2 FNYEAQ (reference sequence).

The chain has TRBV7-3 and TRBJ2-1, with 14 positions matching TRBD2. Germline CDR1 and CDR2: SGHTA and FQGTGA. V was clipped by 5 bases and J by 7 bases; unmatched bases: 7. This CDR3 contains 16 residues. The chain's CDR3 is CASSPRTSGGMNEQFF. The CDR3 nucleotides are TGTGCCAGCAGCCCCCGGACTAGCGGGGGGATGAATGAGCAGTTCTTC.

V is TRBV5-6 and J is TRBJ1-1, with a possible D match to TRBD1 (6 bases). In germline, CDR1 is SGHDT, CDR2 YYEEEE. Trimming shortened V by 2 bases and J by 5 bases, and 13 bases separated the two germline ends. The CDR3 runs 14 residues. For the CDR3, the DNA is TGTGCCAGCAGCTTAGGGACAATGTGGACTGAAGCTTTCTTT. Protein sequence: CASSLGTMWTEAFF. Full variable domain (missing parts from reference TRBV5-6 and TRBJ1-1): DAGVTQSPTHLIKTRGQQVTLRCSPKSGHDTVSWYQQALGQGPQFIFQYYEEEERQRGNFPDRFSGHQFPNYSSELNVNALLLGDSALYLCASSLGTMWTEAFFGQGTRLTVV.

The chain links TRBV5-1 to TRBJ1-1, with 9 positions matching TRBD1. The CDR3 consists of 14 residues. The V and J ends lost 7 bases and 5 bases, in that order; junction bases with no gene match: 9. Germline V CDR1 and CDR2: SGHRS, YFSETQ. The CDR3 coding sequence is TGCGCCAGCGCTAAGGACAGGGGAGGGACTGAAGCTTTCTTT. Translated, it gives CASAKDRGGTEAFF.